This T cell receptor (beta chain) comes out of a study of control samples from healthy donors and cancer patients. The table lists this clone with a count of one. Libraries were prepared by immunoSEQ multiplex PCR; TCRdb keeps only in-frame clonotypes and omits some of them. The data show 90,000 to 130,000 clones, roughly 79% seen once. The receptor's source is a man aged 18-30 years in good health. Sample: blood.

DNA for the CDR3: TGTGCCAGTAGTACTTTGGACAGGGTTGATTCACCCCTCCACTTT. It translates to CASSTLDRVDSPLHF. The chain links TRBV19 to TRBJ1-6; 8 nucleotides agree with TRBD1. The CDR3 length is 15 residues. Germline CDR1 LNHDA, CDR2 SQIVND (reference sequence). The V gene end was trimmed by 4 bases and the J gene end by 8 bases; junction bases not matched to a gene: 7.